The sequence of this T cell receptor (beta chain) was determined in a study of blood T cell repertoires in COVID-19. Study context: Donors in the United States, Italy and Spain gave samples during acute or convalescent COVID-19. T cells, B-cell-depleted T cells, or PBMCs provided the cDNA or gDNA that served as material.

As handled by the study authors: Estimates of nucleated cell counts were drawn from the amplification of reference gene primers. Clones were read by immunoSEQ multiplex PCR, and TCRdb kept only the in-frame ones, dropping some. V and J calls and clone size come straight from that table; D and trimming were deduced from the DNA. The sample holds more than 200,000 clones, about 88% seen once. This TCR was sampled from a man in his 70s with acute or convalescent COVID-19. Sequencing used peripheral blood.

The CDR3 loop reads CASSLVQAGYTGELFF. CDR3 DNA: TGTGCCAGCAGCTTGGTACAGGCGGGGTACACCGGGGAGCTGTTTTTT. The chain has TRBV5-6 and TRBJ2-2, with D possibly TRBD2 on 6 matching bases. Per germline, CDR1 SGHDT and CDR2 YYEEEE. V lost 0 bases and J lost 3, with 12 bases in between. The CDR3 runs 16 residues. Drawing the rest from reference TRBV5-6 and TRBJ2-2, the complete variable domain is DAGVTQSPTHLIKTRGQQVTLRCSPKSGHDTVSWYQQALGQGPQFIFQYYEEEERQRGNFPDRFSGHQFPNYSSELNVNALLLGDSALYLCASSLVQAGYTGELFFGEGSRLTVL.